One sample yielded the 6 T cell receptor beta chains listed below, sequenced in a study of cytomegalovirus exposure and HLA in healthy donors. Only in-frame clones appear in the TCRdb table, and some are missing; sequencing was by immunoSEQ multiplex PCR. The sample has roughly 59,000 clones, 95% seen once. The sequencing input was PBMCs. These receptor sequences come from a young woman in good health and CMV-seropositive.

V and J are TRBV10-3 and TRBJ2-2, with D maybe TRBD1 (6 bases). Per the germline V gene, CDR1 is ENHRY and CDR2 is SYGVKD. V was shortened by 4 bases and J by 2 bases, with 17 bases between the two germline ends. CDR3 length equals 17 residues. Here the CDR3 reads CAISARGPLSNTGELFF. The CDR3 DNA reads as TGTGCCATCAGTGCCAGGGGACCCCTTTCTAACACCGGGGAGCTGTTTTTT.

The rearrangement joins TRBV4-3 to TRBJ1-5; 7 positions match TRBD1. Trimming took 5 bases from V and 5 from J; bases not matched to a gene: 6. Germline CDR1 and CDR2: LGHNA and YSLEER. This CDR3 region has 14 residues. This CDR3 is CASSSRTGHQPQHF. The CDR3 nucleotides read TGCGCCAGCAGCTCGAGGACAGGTCATCAGCCCCAGCATTTT.

The chain couples TRBV27 to TRBJ2-3, with D maybe TRBD2 (6 bases). Germline-derived CDR1 and CDR2 are MNHEY and SMNVEV (reference sequence). This CDR3 has 15 amino acids. Trimming stripped 4 bases from V and 5 bases from J, with 16 bases between. CDR3 region: CASSYGGTPGDTQYF. The CDR3 nucleotides are TGTGCCAGCAGTTATGGGGGGACCCCGGGAGATACGCAGTATTTT.

The chain couples TRBV28 to TRBJ1-1; no reliable D call. The CDR3 covers 14 residues. Trimming removed 2 bases from V and 5 bases from J, with 12 bases in between. Germline V lookup: CDR1 MDHEN, CDR2 SYDVKM. The CDR3 nucleotides are TGTGCCAGCAGTTTAAGGCTAGAAGGTACTGAAGCTTTCTTT. The encoded protein is CASSLRLEGTEAFF.

The chain employs TRBV4-1 and TRBJ2-1, with 7 bases identical to TRBD1. The CDR3 has 14 amino acids. The trim removed 2 bases at V and 5 bases at J, leaving 3 bases unmatched. The V gene's germline CDR1 is MGHRA and CDR2 YSYEKL. The CDR3 sequence: CASSQPGQNNEQFF. The CDR3 DNA follows: TGCGCCAGCAGCCAACCGGGACAGAACAATGAGCAGTTCTTC.

The chain is built from TRBV9 and TRBJ2-3; unclear D gene. Germline CDR1 is SGDLS and CDR2 is YYNGEE. The CDR3 sequence is 14 residues long. Trimming left V 0 bases short and J 4 bases short, with 9 bases between. CDR3 nucleotide sequence: TGTGCCAGCAGCGTAGCTCTGGCTCCAGATACGCAGTATTTT. It codes for CASSVALAPDTQYF.